This T cell receptor (beta chain) comes out of a study of response to subunit inactivated influenza vaccine. Study-wide results and limits: Authors suggested that a seasonal influenza vaccination recruits few new T cells each time.

Comment on this clonotype: Antigen specificity is unknown.

Via MiXCR, TCRdb re-called the RT-PCR reads, giving one row per CDR3 protein. The sample includes hundreds of thousands of distinct CDR3 sequences, less than 10% seen only once; the top ten take 10% to 15%. This receptor was taken from a man between 45 and 75 years old who received an inactivated influenza vaccine. The material was PBMCs from blood, obtained around 25 months after vaccination.

CDR3 region: CASSLVRGGADTQYF. Here the CDR3 DNA reads TGCGCCAGCAGCTTGGTGCGGGGGGGTGCAGATACGCAGTATTTT. The V gene is TRBV5-1, the J gene TRBJ2-3; 9 positions match TRBD2. The CDR3 length is 15 residues. Germline assignment: CDR1 SGHRS and CDR2 YFSETQ. V was pared by 0 bases and J by 4 bases, with 3 bases of the junction left unmatched.